The rows below give T cell receptor beta chains drawn from one sample of a study of post-analysis software for immune sequencing data. Each CDR3 protein is one row after TCRdb ran MiXCR on the PCR reads. The sample shows fewer than 850,000 distinct CDR3 sequences, about 32% of them seen only once. Source material: blood. These receptors all come from a girl aged 5 to 17 with multiple sclerosis. Both conserved end residues are part of each CDR3. The order of the fields is J gene, D gene, clone size, V gene, CDR3 DNA, CDR3 protein. D genes are given only for firm matches. Only part of the rows carry a size: once, few, many, or a class if the clone is expanded.

j_call: TRBJ2-3
d_call: TRBD1
clone_size: few
v_call: TRBV6-2/TRBV6-3
cdr3_nt: TGTGCCAGCAGCAACAGGGGGAACACAGATACGCAGTATTTT
cdr3_aa: CASSNRGNTDTQYF

j_call: TRBJ1-2
d_call: NA
clone_size: NA
v_call: TRBV20-1
cdr3_nt: TGCAGTGCTAGACCCGTGCAGATAAACTATGGCTACACCTTC
cdr3_aa: CSARPVQINYGYTF

j_call: TRBJ2-1
d_call: TRBD2
clone_size: NA
v_call: TRBV20-1
cdr3_nt: TGCAGTGCTCCTGGTTTAGCGGGGGCCTTCTCCTACAATGAGCAGTTCTTC
cdr3_aa: CSAPGLAGAFSYNEQFF

j_call: TRBJ2-1
d_call: TRBD2
clone_size: NA
v_call: TRBV7-2
cdr3_nt: TGTGCCAGCAGCCCGTGGGGACTAGCGAACGAGCAGTTCTTC
cdr3_aa: CASSPWGLANEQFF

j_call: TRBJ2-7
d_call: NA
clone_size: few
v_call: TRBV20-1
cdr3_nt: TGCAGTGTCCAACTGGTGGTGGGCTACGAGCAGTACTTC
cdr3_aa: CSVQLVVGYEQYF

j_call: TRBJ2-7
d_call: NA
clone_size: few
v_call: TRBV5-5
cdr3_nt: TGTGCCAGCAGCTTGGCGGTCAGCACCTACGAGCAGTACTTC
cdr3_aa: CASSLAVSTYEQYF

j_call: TRBJ2-2
d_call: NA
clone_size: few
v_call: TRBV5-5
cdr3_nt: TGTGCCAGCAGCTTGGACGCGGTCCTATCCGGGGAGCTGTTTTTT
cdr3_aa: CASSLDAVLSGELFF

j_call: TRBJ2-7
d_call: TRBD1
clone_size: NA
v_call: TRBV27
cdr3_nt: TGTGCCAGCAGTTTCCAGTTAAGGGGGCTAGGGTACGAGCAGTACTTC
cdr3_aa: CASSFQLRGLGYEQYF

j_call: TRBJ2-1
d_call: NA
clone_size: few
v_call: TRBV6-5
cdr3_nt: TGTGCCAGCAGTTACGGCCCCTACAATGAGCAGTTCTTC
cdr3_aa: CASSYGPYNEQFF

j_call: TRBJ2-5
d_call: TRBD2
clone_size: NA
v_call: TRBV9
cdr3_nt: TGTGCCAGCAGCGTCGGACTAGCGGGAGGGTCGACCTACGGGCAGTACTTC
cdr3_aa: CASSVGLAGGSTYGQYF

j_call: TRBJ2-5
d_call: TRBD2
clone_size: NA
v_call: TRBV5-1
cdr3_nt: TGCGCCAGCAGCTATAACTCCGGGACTAGTGAAGAGACCCAGTACTTC
cdr3_aa: CASSYNSGTSEETQYF

j_call: TRBJ2-3
d_call: NA
clone_size: few
v_call: TRBV7-2
cdr3_nt: TGTGCCAGCAGCTTCTCAGGGGTTGCAGATACGCAGTATTTT
cdr3_aa: CASSFSGVADTQYF

j_call: TRBJ1-1
d_call: TRBD1
clone_size: once
v_call: TRBV18
cdr3_nt: TGTGCCAGCTCGCCCGGGACAGGGAGGGAAGCTTTCTTT
cdr3_aa: CASSPGTGREAFF

j_call: TRBJ1-2
d_call: NA
clone_size: NA
v_call: TRBV18
cdr3_nt: TGTGCCAGCTCACAAGAGACACCGTATGGCTACACCTTC
cdr3_aa: CASSQETPYGYTF

j_call: TRBJ2-3
d_call: NA
clone_size: NA
v_call: TRBV20-1
cdr3_nt: TGCAGTGCTAGAGAGGGAGGGGGCCGAGGAGATACGCAGTATTTT
cdr3_aa: CSAREGGGRGDTQYF

j_call: TRBJ2-3
d_call: TRBD1
clone_size: once
v_call: TRBV3-1
cdr3_nt: TGTGCCTGCAGCCAGGCACAGGGGACAGATACGCAGTATTTT
cdr3_aa: CACSQAQGTDTQYF

j_call: TRBJ2-7
d_call: NA
clone_size: once
v_call: TRBV6-2/TRBV6-3
cdr3_nt: TGTGCCAGCAGTTTGAATAAGATTGGCTCCTACAATGAGCAGTACTTC
cdr3_aa: CASSLNKIGSYNEQYF

j_call: TRBJ2-5
d_call: NA
clone_size: NA
v_call: TRBV28
cdr3_nt: TGTGCCAGCACCAGAATAGCAGAAATCCAAGAGACCCAGTACTTC
cdr3_aa: CASTRIAEIQETQYF

j_call: TRBJ2-5
d_call: NA
clone_size: NA
v_call: TRBV20-1
cdr3_nt: TGCAGTGCTAGTCAGGGAACCCAAGAGACCCAGTACTTC
cdr3_aa: CSASQGTQETQYF

j_call: TRBJ1-2
d_call: NA
clone_size: few
v_call: TRBV29-1
cdr3_nt: TGCAGCGTTGAACGGACACCATCAAGGGACGGCTACACCTTC
cdr3_aa: CSVERTPSRDGYTF

j_call: TRBJ2-7
d_call: NA
clone_size: few
v_call: TRBV20-1
cdr3_nt: TGCAGTGCTAGAGTTGGTGAGCAGTACTTC
cdr3_aa: CSARVGEQYF

j_call: TRBJ2-5
d_call: NA
clone_size: many
v_call: TRBV15
cdr3_nt: TGTGCCACCAGCAGAGGCTACCAAGAGACCCAGTACTTC
cdr3_aa: CATSRGYQETQYF

j_call: TRBJ1-1
d_call: TRBD1
clone_size: NA
v_call: TRBV12-5
cdr3_nt: TGTGCTAGTGGTTTGTGGGACACAGGGGCCGGCAAAGCTTTCTTT
cdr3_aa: CASGLWDTGAGKAFF

j_call: TRBJ2-1
d_call: NA
clone_size: few
v_call: TRBV30
cdr3_nt: TGTGCCTGGAGTACAGTCAATGAGCAGTTCTTC
cdr3_aa: CAWSTVNEQFF

j_call: TRBJ2-7
d_call: NA
clone_size: many
v_call: TRBV4-3
cdr3_nt: TGCGCCAGCAGCCAAGATCTCCGATACGAGCAGTACTTC
cdr3_aa: CASSQDLRYEQYF

j_call: TRBJ1-5
d_call: NA
clone_size: few
v_call: TRBV7-8
cdr3_nt: TGTGCCAGCAGCGAAACGGGAGGTTTTCAGCCCCAGCATTTT
cdr3_aa: CASSETGGFQPQHF

j_call: TRBJ2-1
d_call: TRBD2
clone_size: NA
v_call: TRBV25-1
cdr3_nt: TGTGCCAGCAGTGAGGGTTACGGCGGGAGATCCTGCAGTGAGCAGTTCTTC
cdr3_aa: CASSEGYGGRSCSEQFF

j_call: TRBJ1-6
d_call: NA
clone_size: NA
v_call: TRBV19
cdr3_nt: TGTGCCAGCCAGGACAGCTATAATTCACCCCTCCACTTT
cdr3_aa: CASQDSYNSPLHF

j_call: TRBJ2-3
d_call: NA
clone_size: NA
v_call: TRBV7-9
cdr3_nt: TGTGCCAGCAGCTGGGGGGCTAGCAAGGTTTCGGATACGCAGTATTTT
cdr3_aa: CASSWGASKVSDTQYF

j_call: TRBJ2-5
d_call: TRBD2
clone_size: NA
v_call: TRBV20-1
cdr3_nt: TGCAGTGCTAGAGATTGGGCCCCCTTCGAGACTAGCGGGGGTACCCAAGAGACCCAGTACTTC
cdr3_aa: CSARDWAPFETSGGTQETQYF

j_call: TRBJ2-1
d_call: TRBD2
clone_size: NA
v_call: TRBV7-2
cdr3_nt: TGTGCCAGCAGCTTAGAGCTAGCGGGAGGCTCGTATGAGCAGTTCTTC
cdr3_aa: CASSLELAGGSYEQFF

j_call: TRBJ2-5
d_call: NA
clone_size: few
v_call: TRBV7-6
cdr3_nt: TGTGCCAGCAGCCCAGGACCCCCCGGTGCCCAGTACTTC
cdr3_aa: CASSPGPPGAQYF

j_call: TRBJ1-1
d_call: NA
clone_size: NA
v_call: TRBV7-2
cdr3_nt: TGTGCCAGCCGGCAAAACAGGGCAGGGACTGAAGCTTTCTTT
cdr3_aa: CASRQNRAGTEAFF

j_call: TRBJ2-3
d_call: TRBD2
clone_size: NA
v_call: TRBV20-1
cdr3_nt: TGCAGTGCTAGAGTTCTAGCGGGGGGGCCCGATACGCAGTATTTT
cdr3_aa: CSARVLAGGPDTQYF

j_call: TRBJ2-5
d_call: TRBD2
clone_size: once
v_call: TRBV5-1
cdr3_nt: TGCGCCAGCAGCCTGGGAGGGGCGGGCCACAAAGAGACCCAGTACTTC
cdr3_aa: CASSLGGAGHKETQYF

j_call: TRBJ1-2
d_call: NA
clone_size: many
v_call: TRBV7-2
cdr3_nt: TGTGCCAGCAGCCGTGGGGACGGAGGGTATGGCTACACCTTC
cdr3_aa: CASSRGDGGYGYTF

j_call: TRBJ2-1
d_call: NA
clone_size: NA
v_call: TRBV14
cdr3_nt: TGTGCCAGCAGCCAAGTTCGTTGGGAGCAGTTCTTC
cdr3_aa: CASSQVRWEQFF

j_call: TRBJ2-7
d_call: TRBD2
clone_size: NA
v_call: TRBV7-2
cdr3_nt: TGTGCCAGCAGCTTAGGGAAGAGCGGGAGTCGTTGGTACGAGCAGTACTTC
cdr3_aa: CASSLGKSGSRWYEQYF

j_call: TRBJ2-3
d_call: TRBD2
clone_size: NA
v_call: TRBV5-1
cdr3_nt: TGCGCCAGCGCACCGGGACTAAACACGGATACGCAGTATTTT
cdr3_aa: CASAPGLNTDTQYF

j_call: TRBJ1-3
d_call: NA
clone_size: NA
v_call: TRBV4-3
cdr3_nt: TGCGCCAGCAGCCAATCCTGGACAATTGGAAACACCATATATTTT
cdr3_aa: CASSQSWTIGNTIYF

j_call: TRBJ1-6
d_call: NA
clone_size: few
v_call: TRBV10-3
cdr3_nt: TGTGCCATCAAGATAGACGGAGCCGACAATTCGGCCCTCCACTTT
cdr3_aa: CAIKIDGADNSALHF

j_call: TRBJ1-2
d_call: NA
clone_size: few
v_call: TRBV28
cdr3_nt: TGTGCCAGCCGATCCCAAAAGGGGGGCTACACCTTC
cdr3_aa: CASRSQKGGYTF

j_call: TRBJ2-1
d_call: TRBD1
clone_size: once
v_call: TRBV5-1
cdr3_nt: TGCGCCAGTTTCGGCAGGGGGAGTCGGCAGTTCTTC
cdr3_aa: CASFGRGSRQFF

j_call: TRBJ1-5
d_call: NA
clone_size: NA
v_call: TRBV10-2
cdr3_nt: TGCGCCAGTAACTCAGGGGTAAATCAGCCCCAGCATTTT
cdr3_aa: CASNSGVNQPQHF

j_call: TRBJ2-6
d_call: NA
clone_size: many
v_call: TRBV15
cdr3_nt: TGTGCCACCAGCAGCACTCCATCAGGGGCCAACGTCCTGACTTTC
cdr3_aa: CATSSTPSGANVLTF

j_call: TRBJ2-3
d_call: TRBD2
clone_size: few
v_call: TRBV4-2
cdr3_nt: TGTGCCAGCAGCCGTACCATAGCGGGGGGCACAGATACGCAGTATTTT
cdr3_aa: CASSRTIAGGTDTQYF

j_call: TRBJ2-4
d_call: NA
clone_size: few
v_call: TRBV6-5
cdr3_nt: TGTGCCAGCAGCCCGCCCGGGTCGGACATTCAGTACTTC
cdr3_aa: CASSPPGSDIQYF

j_call: TRBJ1-2
d_call: TRBD1
clone_size: NA
v_call: TRBV12-3/TRBV12-4
cdr3_nt: TGTGCCAGCACTCTCCCCCCGCCAGGGGGCAATGGCTACACCTTC
cdr3_aa: CASTLPPPGGNGYTF

j_call: TRBJ2-5
d_call: NA
clone_size: NA
v_call: TRBV28
cdr3_nt: TGTGCCAGCATCGAACCCCCGGGTCAAGAGACCCAGTACTTC
cdr3_aa: CASIEPPGQETQYF

j_call: TRBJ2-1
d_call: NA
clone_size: NA
v_call: TRBV6-2/TRBV6-3
cdr3_nt: TGTGCCAGCAGTTACCCGGGGGGCTGGTGGGATGAGCAGTTCTTC
cdr3_aa: CASSYPGGWWDEQFF

j_call: TRBJ2-7
d_call: NA
clone_size: NA
v_call: TRBV9
cdr3_nt: TGTGCCAGCAGCGTAGGAGAGGGCGCCTCCTACGAGCAGTACTTC
cdr3_aa: CASSVGEGASYEQYF

j_call: TRBJ2-1
d_call: NA
clone_size: few
v_call: TRBV7-2
cdr3_nt: TGTGCCAGCACCTTAGGGGGGCCCTACAATGAGCAGTTCTTC
cdr3_aa: CASTLGGPYNEQFF

j_call: TRBJ2-7
d_call: TRBD1
clone_size: few
v_call: TRBV7-9
cdr3_nt: TGTGCCAGCAGCCACCCCGGGACAGGAGATCCAAAGCAGTACTTC
cdr3_aa: CASSHPGTGDPKQYF